Following are 16 T cell receptor beta chains from one sample sequenced in a study of blood T cell repertoires in COVID-19. Some clones are missing from TCRdb's copy, which holds only in-frame ones; the method was immunoSEQ multiplex PCR. The sample consists of roughly 150,000 clones, approximately 86% of them appearing once. Source material: peripheral blood. All receptors come from a woman older than 75 with COVID-19, enrolled during active disease.

This chain uses TRBV5-6 with TRBJ1-2, with 8 bases aligning to TRBD1. This CDR3 spans 17 amino acids. V shed 4 bases and J 0 bases; nucleotides not matched to a gene: 11. The V gene's germline CDR1 is SGHDT and CDR2 YYEEEE. Written as DNA, the CDR3 is TGTGCCAGCAGCAGACTGGACAGGGAGACAGCTAACTATGGCTACACCTTC. Protein sequence: CASSRLDRETANYGYTF.

The V gene is TRBV5-8, the J gene TRBJ1-2; 7 bases match TRBD1. In germline, CDR1 is SGHTS, CDR2 YDEGEE. The length of the CDR3 is 15 residues. After removal of 8 bases from V and 7 bases from J, the junction contained 17 bases not matched to a gene. The CDR3 DNA sequence: TGTGCCAGGACCACAATAACCACAGGGGCCGGTGGCTACACCTTC. Translated, it gives CARTTITTGAGGYTF.

V is TRBV7-2 and J is TRBJ2-1; maybe TRBD2 (5 bases). CDR3 length: 14 residues. Trimming left V 0 bases short and J 6 bases short, with 9 bases between. Germline values: CDR1 SGHTA, CDR2 FQGNSA. The CDR3 spells CASSLATSGNEQFF. CDR3 nucleotide sequence: TGTGCCAGCAGCTTAGCAACGAGCGGCAATGAGCAGTTCTTC.

The rearrangement joins TRBV5-1 to TRBJ2-3; D is possibly TRBD1 (7 bases). V lost 7 bases, J lost 4 bases, and 16 bases lay in between. The CDR3 spans 14 residues. The germline gives CDR1 SGHRS, CDR2 YFSETQ. CDR3 in DNA: TGCGCCAGCGGTCAGGGGGGAGGCGCAGATACGCAGTATTTT. Translation: CASGQGGGADTQYF.

This clone was detected only once. The V gene is TRBV19, the J gene TRBJ1-5; D is possibly TRBD1 (6 bases). V shed 5 bases and J shed 0 bases, with 14 bases lying between them. Germline V gives CDR1 LNHDA, CDR2 SQIVND (reference sequence). The CDR3 has 16 amino acids. The CDR3 nucleotides read TGTGCCAGTAGTCTTCGGACAGACAATAGCAATCAGCCCCAGCATTTT. It encodes CASSLRTDNSNQPQHF.

This clone has a handful of counts. V and J are TRBV27 and TRBJ2-7; 9 nucleotides agree with TRBD2. The CDR3 consists of 14 residues. The J segment lost 0 bases and the V segment lost 11 bases, leaving 8 bases of the junction unmatched. CDR1 and CDR2 from the germline V gene are MNHEY and SMNVEV (reference sequence). The CDR3, as DNA: TGTGCCGAAATGGCGGGAGGGTTCTCCTACGAGCAGTACTTC. This sequence encodes CAEMAGGFSYEQYF.

This chain connects TRBV5-1 to TRBJ1-6; D may be TRBD1 (6 bases). V was pared by 4 bases and J by 5 bases, with 13 bases between. Germline-derived CDR1 and CDR2 are SGHRS and YFSETQ. CDR3 size: 15 residues. CDR3: CASSPGGLDNSPLHF. DNA for the CDR3: TGCGCCAGCAGCCCGGGGGGCTTGGATAATTCACCCCTCCACTTT.

The chain is built from TRBV6-2 or TRBV6-3 and TRBJ2-5; 9 nucleotides match TRBD1. V was clipped by 6 bases and J by 1 base; unmatched bases: 6. Germline values: CDR1 MNHEY, CDR2 SVGEGT. The length of the CDR3 is 15 residues. The CDR3 sequence: CASSRDRVFQETQYF. The CDR3 region has the DNA TGTGCCAGCAGCCGGGACAGGGTGTTCCAAGAGACCCAGTACTTC.

In this sample, this clone turned up once. This rearrangement joins TRBV19 to TRBJ2-7, with TRBD2 as a possible D gene (6 bases). The germline V gene has CDR1 LNHDA and CDR2 SQIVND (reference sequence). V was clipped by 3 bases and J by 0 bases, with 9 bases between them. This CDR3 spans 14 amino acids. The CDR3 DNA sequence: TGTGCCAGTAGTATCCGGAGGGACTCCTACGAGCAGTACTTC. Translating it yields CASSIRRDSYEQYF.

The gene calls are TRBV4-2 and TRBJ1-1, with D possibly TRBD1 on 5 matching bases. With 0 bases removed from V and 7 bases from J, the gap between germline ends came to 12 bases. Per germline, CDR1 LGHNA and CDR2 YNFKEQ. The CDR3 is 14 amino acids. The CDR3 bases are TGTGCCAGCAGCCAAGACTCCGCCAGGGATGAAGCTTTCTTT. It specifies CASSQDSARDEAFF.

The chain combines TRBV14 with TRBJ2-6; 8 nucleotides match TRBD1. V was pared by 5 bases and J by 4 bases, with 7 bases of the junction left unmatched. This CDR3 is built from 16 residues. CDR1 and CDR2 from the germline V gene are SGHDN and FVKESK. The CDR3 loop reads CASSFLQGAGANVLTF. CDR3 in DNA: TGTGCCAGCAGCTTCCTCCAGGGGGCGGGGGCCAACGTCCTGACTTTC. Together with reference TRBV14 and TRBJ2-6, the CDR3 gives the full variable domain: EAGVTQFPSHSVIEKGQTVTLRCDPISGHDNLYWYRRVMGKEIKFLLHFVKESKQDESGMPNNRFLAERTGGTYSTLKVQPAELEDSGVYFCASSFLQGAGANVLTFGAGSRLTVL.

The chain carries TRBV27 and TRBJ2-1, with 10 bases fitting TRBD2. CDR1 and CDR2 (germline): MNHEY, SMNVEV (reference sequence). This CDR3 spans 17 amino acids. The J segment lost 4 bases and the V segment lost 2 bases, leaving 8 bases of the junction unmatched. The CDR3 sequence is CASSLLAGTSDYNEQFF. CDR3 coding DNA: TGTGCCAGCAGTTTACTCGCCGGGACTAGCGATTACAATGAGCAGTTCTTC.

This clone was seen more than once but under ten times. This sequence joins TRBV11-3 and TRBJ2-1; D unresolved. Trimming removed 5 bases from V and 1 base from J, with 9 bases in between. CDR3 length: 14 amino acids. Germline V gene data show CDR1 as SGHNT and CDR2 as YENEEA. Here the CDR3 reads CASSPGGSYNEQFF. In DNA, the CDR3 is TGTGCCAGCAGCCCCGGTGGTTCCTACAATGAGCAGTTCTTC.

This rearrangement joins TRBV4-2 to TRBJ2-7; 8 bases agree with TRBD2. There are 17 residues in the CDR3. V shed 0 bases, J shed 3 bases, and the junction held 10 bases outside the gene matches. The V gene's germline CDR1 is LGHNA and CDR2 YNFKEQ. CDR3 region: CASSQEHIRTSFYEQYF. In nucleotides, the CDR3 is TGTGCCAGCAGCCAAGAACACATTCGGACTAGCTTCTACGAGCAGTACTTC.

V usage is TRBV5-8 and J usage is TRBJ1-2; D not resolved. V shed 4 bases and J shed 0 bases, with 19 bases lying between them. CDR3 size: 17 residues. Germline CDR1 SGHTS, CDR2 YDEGEE. In DNA form, the CDR3 reads TGTGCCAGCAGCCCGGAGTCGACCCCACGGCCTAACTATGGCTACACCTTC. Its protein is CASSPESTPRPNYGYTF.

This clone is a singleton in its sample. This chain connects TRBV7-2 to TRBJ1-1; D gene ambiguous. The CDR3 is made up of 14 amino acids. Germline lookup yields CDR1 SGHTA and CDR2 FQGNSA. With 1 base removed from V and 5 bases from J, the gap between germline ends came to 11 bases. The CDR3 sequence is CASSLGAVETEAFF. For the CDR3, the DNA is TGTGCCAGCAGCTTAGGGGCCGTTGAGACTGAAGCTTTCTTT.